In this sample, the clone carrying this T cell receptor (beta chain) turned up once. The antigen remains unidentified. The V gene lost 0 bases and the J gene lost 4 bases, with 5 bases spanning the gap. The V gene's germline CDR1 is LNHNV and CDR2 YYDKDF (reference sequence). The length of the CDR3 is 13 residues. Sequencing used immunoSEQ multiplex PCR; TCRdb keeps in-frame clones, though not all of them. The sample shows approximately 88,000 clones, 92% of them seen only once. This sample stems from a study of T cell responses to AZD1222 COVID-19 vaccine. Study-wide results and caveats: Spike-specific TCR breadth and depth grew following two AZD1222 doses. Possibly, clonal diversity was underestimated; donors were largely white British and included more females. The study identified only five to seven AZD1222 recipients as seropositive at baseline.

This sample comprised peripheral blood, obtained on day 0 of AZD1222 vaccination. This chain connects TRBV15 to TRBJ2-3, with D unresolved. This TCR was sampled from an adult in good health. DNA for the CDR3: TGTGCCACCAGCAGAGATCTGGCAGATACGCAGTATTTT. It specifies CATSRDLADTQYF.